The source of this TCR beta chain is a study of glioma-infiltrating T cells after dendritic cell vaccination. As for the study in general: Three intradermal dendritic cell vaccine injections were given every two weeks.

A word on this clone: Its specificity is unknown.

TCRdb's table, derived via immunoSEQ multiplex PCR, lists solely in-frame clones and lacks some. The table has roughly 100,000 clones, almost 90% seen once. Time point meaning: after dendritic cell vaccination, including at tumor progression/relapse. Fresh-frozen tumor tissue and more than two years of survival data were available for all. General study findings and limits: Only a small number of patients had complete blood and tumor samples.

Germline CDR1 reads SGHTA; CDR2 reads FQGTGA. The V gene end was trimmed by 5 bases and the J gene end by 6 bases; junction bases not matched to a gene: 10. The CDR3 extends over 15 amino acids. The TCR originated in a human donor with glioblastoma. Sequenced here: blood, sampled after dendritic cell vaccination. The V call is TRBV7-3, the J call TRBJ2-3; TRBD2 agrees at 8 bases. The CDR3 DNA is TGTGCCAGCAGCCAGGGAGCGGGAGAGGGGGATACGCAGTATTTT. Protein: CASSQGAGEGDTQYF. The full variable domain, in which reference TRBV7-3 and TRBJ2-3 provide the parts outside the CDR3, is GAGVSQTPSNKVTEKGKYVELRCDPISGHTALYWYRQSLGQGPEFLIYFQGTGAADDSGLPNDRFFAVRPEGSVSTLKIQRTERGDSAVYLCASSQGAGEGDTQYFGPGTRLTVL.